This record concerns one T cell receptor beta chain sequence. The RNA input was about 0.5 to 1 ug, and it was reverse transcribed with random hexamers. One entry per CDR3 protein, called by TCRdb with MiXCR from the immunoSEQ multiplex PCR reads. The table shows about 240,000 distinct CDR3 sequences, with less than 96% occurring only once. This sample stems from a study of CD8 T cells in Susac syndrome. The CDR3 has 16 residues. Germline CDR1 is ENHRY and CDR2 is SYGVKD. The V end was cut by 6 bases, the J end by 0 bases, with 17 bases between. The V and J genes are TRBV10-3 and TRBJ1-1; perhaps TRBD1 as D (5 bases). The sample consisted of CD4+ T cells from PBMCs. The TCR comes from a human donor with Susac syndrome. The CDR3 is CAIRGGVGTVNTEAFF. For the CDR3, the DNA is TGTGCCATCAGGGGGGGTGTGGGGACCGTGAACACTGAAGCTTTCTTT.